This TCR beta chain came from a study of T cells in Graves' hyperthyroidism and ophthalmopathy (dated by TCRdb to the late 2010s). Looking at the study overall: Peripheral blood was sampled at the time of initial diagnosis, prior to any treatment. The approximately 100 discovery patients were divided at random into training and test sets in a 7:3 ratio. TCR Vbeta CDR3 sequencing of 120 to 150 peripheral blood samples (43 ophthalmopathy, some 75 hyperthyroidism and approximately 17 progressor patients) is reported in the paper. TCR V-J signatures able to tell the groups apart were searched for in a discovery cohort of approximately 95 patients, of whom around 42 had Graves' ophthalmopathy and roughly 57 had stable Graves' hyperthyroidism. Once sampling was done, hyperthyroidism patients were given methimazole at a starting dose of 30 mg daily, whereas ophthalmopathy patients were given high-dose intravenous methylprednisolone. In addition, the study compared T-cell repertoires in thyroid tissue and in blood from about 6 Graves' hyperthyroidism patients. An independent validation cohort of about 19 hyperthyroidism patients and about 16 patients who later progressed to ophthalmopathy tested prospective prediction of ophthalmopathy.

The trim is 2 bases for V and 9 bases for J, with a gap of 8 bases between the germline ends. Based on the germline V gene (reference sequence), the CDR1 and CDR2 sequences are GTSNPN and SVGIG. The CDR3 sequence holds 11 residues, the cysteine and phenylalanine included. Just CDR3 DNA is preserved here, 33 bases in frame from base 1. This clonotype has at least ten counts. What antigen it recognizes has not been identified. Per-base quality was not reported, and no clone a single base away is much larger than it. TCR beta CDR3 regions were amplified from RNA transcripts. A first-round RT-PCR of the TCR CDR3 used the HTBI primer set with the Qiagen OneStep RT-PCR kit. Libraries were constructed in a second round of multiplex PCR, after which size selection and purification were carried out. Sequencing of the libraries was done on an Illumina HiSeq2000 using paired-end 100 bp reads. In the original analysis: SOAPnuke was used to process the raw data, throwing out any read that contained adapters or uncalled bases, had a mean Phred below 15, or lacked an exact constant-primer or identifier match. COPE v1.2.5 was used to merge high-quality paired reads, and clonotypes were defined as unique nucleotide sequences. MiTCR v1.1 was used to align clonotypes to the IMGT TRBV, TRBD and TRBJ reference segments. Analysis was restricted to V-J combinations with a frequency above 0.0001, which covered roughly 99% of repertoires. A TCS score was defined as the ratio between F50 (clonal expansion) and ExV (chaos), using BLOSUM62-based TCRdist between CDR3 peptides within each V-J. Welch's t-statistics and random forest reduced just over 500 V-J features to fewer than 15, which were used in a naive Bayes classifier (R e1071). Starting from the raw public reads, TCRdb applied fastp trimming at Q25, assembled clones with MiXCR and retained in-frame beta chains. All rows with the same CDR3 protein become a single entry with the most common DNA and genes. TCRdb, not the original authors, processed these V and J calls. This sample is represented by about 500,000 distinct CDR3 sequences; over 15% of them were singletons. Approximately 18% of the sample belongs to the ten largest clones.

What the authors observed across the whole study: Most expanded thyroid clonotypes (frequency above 0.001) were also detected in blood, a finding suggesting that blood repertoires may reflect thyroid immune responses. In validation, progression to ophthalmopathy was predicted by the model with around 70% sensitivity and under 85% specificity, a median of approximately 6.5 months before onset. Sample size was not statistically predetermined, and investigators were not blinded to group allocation. Ophthalmopathy was separated from stable hyperthyroidism by a 13 V-J signature model, with just over 85% sensitivity and about 81% specificity obtained in cross-validation and 80%/75% obtained in testing.

Ophthalmopathy patients had moderately to severely active disease, with a Clinical Activity Score of 3 or more, a NOSPECS grade of 4 or more, and a disease duration of less than 3 months. The study excluded patients with uncontrolled infections, other autoimmune diseases, pregnancy or lactation. Diagnoses relied on clinical symptoms, serum thyroxine and TRAb, thyroid ultrasound and orbital computed tomography. PBMCs were separated from 10 ml of fresh peripheral blood using Ficoll-Paque density gradient centrifugation. Trizol reagent was used to extract total RNA, and RNA quality was then checked on an Agilent 2100 Bioanalyzer.

This clonotype was sampled from a woman aged 18-35 years with Graves' ophthalmopathy. The specimen was blood. The chain employs TRBV30 and TRBJ2-1; the D gene remains uncertain. The DNA sequence reads TGTGCCTGGAGTAACGTGGGTGAGCAGTTCTTC. Translated, this gives CAWSNVGEQFF.